The rows below give T cell receptor beta chains drawn from one sample of a study of T cell responses to AZD1222 COVID-19 vaccine. The method was immunoSEQ multiplex PCR; TCRdb's version includes in-frame clones alone and lacks a portion of them. This table has roughly 150,000 clones, 87% appearing once. This sample comprised peripheral blood, obtained 28 days after the second AZD1222 dose. The source of these receptors is an adult who received the AZD1222 COVID-19 vaccine. The CDR3 runs from the conserved cysteine through the conserved F or W.

CDR3aa	v_gene	j_gene
CASSPRGGFGYTF	TRBV5-5	TRBJ1-2
CASSLVVSSSYEQYF	TRBV7-2	TRBJ2-7
CASSLAWTGTQTGELFF	TRBV5-5	TRBJ2-2
CATSRERDSVDTQYF	TRBV15	TRBJ2-3
CASIKDRPGGNIQYF	TRBV7-3	TRBJ2-4
CASSQGVAGEKLFF	TRBV3-1/TRBV3-2	TRBJ1-4
CASSIGQIGTEAFF	TRBV19	TRBJ1-1
CASALLGMAGTDTQYF	TRBV7-8	TRBJ2-3
CASSRGEWGYTF	TRBV7-9	TRBJ1-2
CASKVSGVSNQPQHF	TRBV19	TRBJ1-5
CASSPGTVSTDTQYF	TRBV7-8	TRBJ2-3
CASSYSAGSHQNQPQHF	TRBV6-2/TRBV6-3	TRBJ1-5
CASRRTGESEEQYF	TRBV5-4	TRBJ2-7
CASSSFSLTDGYTF	TRBV28	TRBJ1-2
CANRGLGSNQPQHF	TRBV28	TRBJ1-5
CASSYRQGGYEQYF	TRBV6-2/TRBV6-3	TRBJ2-7
CASSPTNLGGRSEQYF	TRBV27	TRBJ2-7
CASSFTGEVYF	TRBV6-5	TRBJ2-7
CATSRDRDKVTPGYQPQHF	TRBV15	TRBJ1-5
CASSPTIGQGGYGYTF	TRBV5-4	TRBJ1-2
CASSSGGTGELFF	TRBV6-1	TRBJ2-2
CASSQEVPGTGARGQPQHF	TRBV4-2	TRBJ1-5
CASSERGYEQYF	TRBV10-2	TRBJ2-7
CASSLRQAQGPQHF	TRBV7-8	TRBJ1-5
CASSLVGTGVPGANVLTF	TRBV5-1	TRBJ2-6
CSVASRLLAYNEQFF	TRBV29-1	TRBJ2-1
CASSMATNQPQHF	TRBV19	TRBJ1-5
CASSMLKGLANEQFF	TRBV19	TRBJ2-1
CASSLGTGSQETQYF	TRBV5-4	TRBJ2-5
CAITGTLNTGELFF	TRBV10-3	TRBJ2-2
CASSEGGGVETQYF	TRBV6-1	TRBJ2-5
CSVALRLAGGFEQFF	TRBV29-1	TRBJ2-1
CASSLWGAAYGYTF	TRBV28	TRBJ1-2
CASSPFEPFQETQYF	TRBV18	TRBJ2-5
CASSPSTGWIGGYTF	TRBV7-2	TRBJ1-2
CASSLDGLAGNNEQFF	TRBV5-1	TRBJ2-1
CASSQVTGVGNTEAFF	TRBV14	TRBJ1-1
CASSPETLTYGYTF	TRBV28	TRBJ1-2
CASSSPGPQHF	TRBV12-3/TRBV12-4	TRBJ1-5
CAISGGRDNQPQHF	TRBV10-3	TRBJ1-5
CASRTALRAETQYF	TRBV5-1	TRBJ2-5
CAWSSGKVPEAFF	TRBV30	TRBJ1-1
CATSRPRASGRIAPDTDTQYF	TRBV15	TRBJ2-3
CASSTAGAYEQYF	TRBV18	TRBJ2-7
CASSVGRDYGYTF	TRBV5-4	TRBJ1-2
CASSSGLEADTQYF	TRBV11-2	TRBJ2-3
CASRRGQNSPLHF	TRBV7-9	TRBJ1-6
CASSLAPGNEQFF	TRBV7-7	TRBJ2-1
CASRLRDTGELFF	TRBV27	TRBJ2-2
CASRGGVSNSPLHF	TRBV27	TRBJ1-6
CASSVQGYEQYF	TRBV25-1	TRBJ2-7
CASSQIAQGEQFF	TRBV9	TRBJ2-1
CASSLIPGAYEQYF	TRBV7-2	TRBJ2-7
CASGLAVTDTQYF	TRBV6-5	TRBJ2-3